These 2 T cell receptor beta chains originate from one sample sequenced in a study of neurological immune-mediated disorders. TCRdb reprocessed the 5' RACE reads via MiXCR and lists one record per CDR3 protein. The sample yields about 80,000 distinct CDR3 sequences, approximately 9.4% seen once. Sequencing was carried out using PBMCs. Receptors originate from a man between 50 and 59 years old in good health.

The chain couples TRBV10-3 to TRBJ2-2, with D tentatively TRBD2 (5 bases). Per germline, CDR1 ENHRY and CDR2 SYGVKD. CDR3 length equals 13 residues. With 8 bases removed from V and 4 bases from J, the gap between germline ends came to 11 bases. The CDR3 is CAIEGRGTGELFF. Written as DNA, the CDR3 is TGTGCCATCGAGGGCCGGGGCACCGGGGAGCTGTTTTTT.

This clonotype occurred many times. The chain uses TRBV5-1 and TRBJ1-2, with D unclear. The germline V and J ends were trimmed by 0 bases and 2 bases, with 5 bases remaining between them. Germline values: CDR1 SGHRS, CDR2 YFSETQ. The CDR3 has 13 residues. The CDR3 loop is CASSLEGNYGYTF. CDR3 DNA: TGCGCCAGCAGCTTGGAAGGGAACTATGGCTACACCTTC.